This T cell receptor (beta chain) was recovered during a study of T cell changes during pregnancy in multiple sclerosis. The CDR3 extends over 16 amino acids. Trimming stripped 0 bases from V and 1 base from J, with 10 bases between. CDR1 is MNHEY and CDR2 is SVGAGI in the germline V gene. Only in-frame clones appear in the TCRdb table, and some are missing; sequencing was by immunoSEQ multiplex PCR. This table holds over 100,000 clones, roughly 90% found once. The chain employs TRBV6-5 and TRBJ2-1; no firm D call. The sequence was collected from a female donor with multiple sclerosis, enrolled in a pregnancy study. The sequencing here drew on peripheral blood, taken in the third trimester of pregnancy. This CDR3 reads CASSYSKTPSYNEQFF. Written as DNA, the CDR3 is TGTGCCAGCAGTTACTCGAAGACTCCTTCCTACAATGAGCAGTTCTTC.